The 10 T cell receptor beta chains below were found in one sample sequenced in a study of T cells in Graves' hyperthyroidism and ophthalmopathy. The investigators amplified TCR beta CDR3 regions from RNA transcripts. Carried out on the TCR CDR3, a first-round RT-PCR used the HTBI primer set. TCRdb re-called the multiplex PCR reads through MiXCR, storing one row per CDR3 protein. The top ten hold roughly 33% of the sample, which has 350,000 to 400,000 distinct CDR3 sequences, more than 13% seen once. The specimen sequenced was blood. These receptors were obtained from a woman in her 30s with Graves' hyperthyroidism.

V usage is TRBV20-1 and J usage is TRBJ2-1; TRBD2 aligns across 14 bases. The CDR3 consists of 15 residues. Trimming took 1 base from V and 12 from J; bases not matched to a gene: 8. Germline V CDR1 and CDR2: DFQATT, SNEGSKA (reference sequence). In DNA form, the CDR3 reads TGCAGTGCTAGAGCCCCGACTAGCGGGAGGGCCGCGCAGTTCTTC. As protein: CSARAPTSGRAAQFF.

This clonotype occurred a few times. The J gene is TRBJ2-7, the V gene TRBV14; D is possibly TRBD2 (6 bases). Trimming took 0 bases from V and 0 from J, leaving 18 bases between them. Germline V gene lookup returns CDR1 SGHDN and CDR2 FVKESK. The CDR3 totals 18 residues. CDR3: CASSQDGRRGDLSYEQYF. The CDR3 DNA is TGTGCCAGCAGCCAAGATGGAAGGAGGGGAGACCTCTCCTACGAGCAGTACTTC.

This clonotype was observed a handful of times. The J gene is TRBJ2-7, the V gene TRBV28; 11 bases align to TRBD1. V gave up 3 bases and J gave up 7 bases; unmatched junction bases: 8. This CDR3 is built from 15 residues. CDR1 is MDHEN, CDR2 SYDVKM, per germline. The CDR3 region has the DNA TGTGCCAGCAGTTTCGGGGGACAGGGGGACGAGGAGCAGTACTTC. Protein sequence: CASSFGGQGDEEQYF.

This clonotype was counted ten times or more. The CDR3 nucleotides read TGTGCCAGCAGTTCGGGACTAGCGGGAGGGCCGGAGAACACAGATACGCAGTATTTT. This sequence encodes CASSSGLAGGPENTDTQYF. This sequence joins TRBV28 and TRBJ2-3, with 16 bases identical to TRBD2. CDR1 MDHEN and CDR2 SYDVKM come from the germline V gene. This CDR3 is built from 19 residues. Germline trimming cut 4 bases from V and 2 bases from J; bases unmatched to any gene: 9. Supplemented by reference TRBV28 and TRBJ2-3, the full variable domain reads DVKVTQSSRYLVKRTGEKVFLECVQDMDHENMFWYRQDPGLGLRLIYFSYDVKMKEKGDIPEGYSVSREKKERFSLILESASTNQTSMYLCASSSGLAGGPENTDTQYFGPGTRLTVL.

The chain is built from TRBV7-2 and TRBJ1-5; unclear D gene. The CDR3 contains 18 residues. Per the germline V gene, CDR1 is SGHTA and CDR2 is FQGNSA. V lost 1 base and J 0 bases, leaving 16 bases between the germline ends. The CDR3 protein is CASSLVLVAVGSNQPQHF. The DNA for the CDR3 is TGTGCCAGCAGCTTAGTCCTGGTGGCGGTGGGTAGCAATCAGCCCCAGCATTTT.

The chain is built from TRBV9 and TRBJ1-1; D gene ambiguous. The CDR3 totals 14 residues. V dropped 0 bases and J dropped 6 bases, with 12 bases sitting between them. CDR1 is SGDLS, CDR2 YYNGEE, per germline. Here the CDR3 reads CASSVVQENAEAFF. CDR3 DNA sequence: TGTGCCAGCAGCGTAGTCCAGGAGAATGCTGAAGCTTTCTTT.

This clonotype was seen ten or more times. The J gene is TRBJ2-1, the V gene TRBV28; no reliable D call. Trimming took off 6 bases at V and 4 bases at J, with 16 bases between the two ends. The CDR3 consists of 15 residues. From germline, CDR1 is MDHEN and CDR2 SYDVKM. The CDR3 sequence: CASSSLAKGYNEQFF. CDR3 DNA: TGTGCCAGCAGCTCCCTTGCCAAAGGGTACAATGAGCAGTTCTTC.

The chain couples TRBV7-9 to TRBJ2-7; D is ambiguous. Germline values: CDR1 SEHNR, CDR2 FQNEAQ (reference sequence). With 0 bases removed from V and 1 base from J, the gap between germline ends came to 7 bases. This CDR3 has 14 amino acids. CDR3 protein: CASSLAPGSYEQYF. CDR3 nucleotides: TGTGCCAGCAGCTTAGCTCCAGGTTCCTACGAGCAGTACTTC. Using reference TRBV7-9 and TRBJ2-7 for the parts outside the CDR3, the full variable domain is DTGVSQNPRHKITKRGQNVTFRCDPISEHNRLYWYRQTLGQGPEFLTYFQNEAQLEKSRLLSDRFSAERPKGSFSTLEIQRTEQGDSAMYLCASSLAPGSYEQYFGPGTRLTVT.

In this sample, this clonotype turned up many times. The chain combines TRBV27 with TRBJ1-1; 8 bases agree with TRBD1. The V gene's germline CDR1 is MNHEY and CDR2 SMNVEV (reference sequence). J gave up 11 bases and V 5 bases, and 13 bases lay outside the gene matches. The CDR3 has 14 amino acids. The CDR3 reads CASSPTGTGSRAFF. CDR3 bases: TGTGCCAGCAGTCCGACAGGGACAGGATCGCGGGCTTTCTTT.

The sample holds a few counts of this clonotype. The rearrangement joins TRBV14 to TRBJ2-7; 12 bases agree with TRBD1. The germline gives CDR1 SGHDN, CDR2 FVKESK. The CDR3 sequence is 17 residues long. The trim removed 4 bases at V and 7 bases at J, leaving 14 bases unmatched. The CDR3, as DNA: TGTGCCAGCAGCCCCTACCGCGGGACAGGGGGCGGAGGGGAGCAGTACTTC. It codes for CASSPYRGTGGGGEQYF.